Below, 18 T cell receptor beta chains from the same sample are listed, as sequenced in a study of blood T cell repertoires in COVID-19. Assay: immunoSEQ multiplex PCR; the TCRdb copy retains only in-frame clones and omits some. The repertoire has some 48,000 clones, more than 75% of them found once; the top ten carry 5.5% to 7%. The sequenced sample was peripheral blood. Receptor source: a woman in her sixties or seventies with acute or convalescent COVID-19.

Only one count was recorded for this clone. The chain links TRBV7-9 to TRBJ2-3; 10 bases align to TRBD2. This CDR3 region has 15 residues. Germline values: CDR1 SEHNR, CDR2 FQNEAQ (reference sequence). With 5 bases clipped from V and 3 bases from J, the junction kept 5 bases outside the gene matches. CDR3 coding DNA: TGTGCCAGCAGCCCTGGACTAGCGGTTACAGATACGCAGTATTTT. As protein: CASSPGLAVTDTQYF.

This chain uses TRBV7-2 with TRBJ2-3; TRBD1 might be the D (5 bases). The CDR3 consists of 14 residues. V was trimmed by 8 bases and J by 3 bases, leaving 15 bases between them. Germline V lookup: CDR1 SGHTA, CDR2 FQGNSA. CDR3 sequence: CASGIGRTTDTQYF. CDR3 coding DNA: TGTGCCAGCGGAATAGGGCGGACAACAGATACGCAGTATTTT.

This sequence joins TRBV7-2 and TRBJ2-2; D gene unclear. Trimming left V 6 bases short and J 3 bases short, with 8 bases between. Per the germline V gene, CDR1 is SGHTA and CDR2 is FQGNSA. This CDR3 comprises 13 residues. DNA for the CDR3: TGTGCCAGCAGTTCGACTGACACCGGGGAGCTGTTTTTT. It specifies CASSSTDTGELFF.

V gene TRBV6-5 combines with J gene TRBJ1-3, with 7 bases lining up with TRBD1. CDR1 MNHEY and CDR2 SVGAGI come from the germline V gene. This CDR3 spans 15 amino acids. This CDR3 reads CGSARGDFRRNTIYF. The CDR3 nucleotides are TGTGGGAGCGCCAGGGGGGACTTTAGGCGAAACACCATATATTTT.

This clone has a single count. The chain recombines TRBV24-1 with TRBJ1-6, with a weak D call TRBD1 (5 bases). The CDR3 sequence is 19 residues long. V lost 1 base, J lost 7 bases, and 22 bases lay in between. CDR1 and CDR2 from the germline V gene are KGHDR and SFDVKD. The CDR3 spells CATSDLKVACRGWNSPLHF. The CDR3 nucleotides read TGTGCCACCAGTGATTTAAAGGTTGCCTGTCGGGGGTGGAATTCACCCCTCCACTTT.

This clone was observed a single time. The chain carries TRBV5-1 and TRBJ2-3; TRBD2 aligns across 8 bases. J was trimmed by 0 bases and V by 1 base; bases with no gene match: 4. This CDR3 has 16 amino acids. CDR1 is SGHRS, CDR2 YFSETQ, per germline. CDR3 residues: CASSLPASGSTDTQYF. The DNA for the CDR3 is TGCGCCAGCAGCTTGCCCGCTAGCGGGAGCACAGATACGCAGTATTTT.

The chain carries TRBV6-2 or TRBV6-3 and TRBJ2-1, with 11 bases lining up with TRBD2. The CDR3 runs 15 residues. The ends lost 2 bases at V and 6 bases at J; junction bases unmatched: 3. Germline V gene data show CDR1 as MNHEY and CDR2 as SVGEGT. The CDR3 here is CASSYIAGGLNEQFF. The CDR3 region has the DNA TGTGCCAGCAGTTACATAGCGGGAGGGCTCAATGAGCAGTTCTTC.

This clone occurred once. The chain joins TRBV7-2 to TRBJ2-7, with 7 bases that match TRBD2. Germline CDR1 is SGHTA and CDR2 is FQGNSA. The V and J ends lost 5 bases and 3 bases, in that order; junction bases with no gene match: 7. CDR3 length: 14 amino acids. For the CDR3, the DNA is TGTGCCAGCAGCCTCCTAGGACTAGGCTACGAGCAGTACTTC. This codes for CASSLLGLGYEQYF.

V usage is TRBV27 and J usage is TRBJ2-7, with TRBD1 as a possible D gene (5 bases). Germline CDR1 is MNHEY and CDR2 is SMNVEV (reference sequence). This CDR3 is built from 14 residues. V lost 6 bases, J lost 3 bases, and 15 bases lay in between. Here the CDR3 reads CASSSGRALYEQYF. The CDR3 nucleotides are TGTGCCAGCAGCTCGGGCAGGGCCCTCTACGAGCAGTACTTC.

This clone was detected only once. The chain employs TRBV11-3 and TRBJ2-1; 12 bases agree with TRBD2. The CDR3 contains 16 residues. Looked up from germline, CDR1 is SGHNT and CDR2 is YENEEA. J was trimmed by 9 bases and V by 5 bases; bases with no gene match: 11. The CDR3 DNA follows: TGTGCCAGCAGCCCCCGGACTAGCGGGGTCCCTGGTGAGCAGTTCTTC. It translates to CASSPRTSGVPGEQFF. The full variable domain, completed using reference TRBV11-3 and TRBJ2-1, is EAGVVQSPRYKIIEKKQPVAFWCNPISGHNTLYWYLQNLGQGPELLIRYENEEAVDDSQLPKDRFSAERLKGVDSTLKIQPAELGDSAVYLCASSPRTSGVPGEQFFGPGTRLTVL.

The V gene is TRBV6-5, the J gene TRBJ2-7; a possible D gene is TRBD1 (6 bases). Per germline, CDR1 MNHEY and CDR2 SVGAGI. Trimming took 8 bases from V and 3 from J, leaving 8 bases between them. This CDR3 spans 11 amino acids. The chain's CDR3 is CASYRDYEQYF. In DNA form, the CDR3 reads TGTGCCAGCTACAGGGACTACGAGCAGTACTTC.

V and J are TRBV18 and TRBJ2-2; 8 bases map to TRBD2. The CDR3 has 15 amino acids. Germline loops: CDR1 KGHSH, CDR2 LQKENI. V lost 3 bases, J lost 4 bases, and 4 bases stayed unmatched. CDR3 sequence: CASSPTSGTTGELFF. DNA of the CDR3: TGTGCCAGCTCACCCACTAGCGGAACCACCGGGGAGCTGTTTTTT. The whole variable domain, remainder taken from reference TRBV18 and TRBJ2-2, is NAGVMQNPRHLVRRRGQEARLRCSPMKGHSHVYWYRQLPEEGLKFMVYLQKENIIDESGMPKERFSAEFPKEGPSILRIQQVVRGDSAAYFCASSPTSGTTGELFFGEGSRLTVL.

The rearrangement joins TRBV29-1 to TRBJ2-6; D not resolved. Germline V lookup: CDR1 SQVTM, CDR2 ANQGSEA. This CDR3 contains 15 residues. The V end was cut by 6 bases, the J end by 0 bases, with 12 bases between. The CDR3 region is CSVVASPSGANVLTF. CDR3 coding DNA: TGCAGCGTCGTAGCCTCCCCCTCTGGGGCCAACGTCCTGACTTTC.

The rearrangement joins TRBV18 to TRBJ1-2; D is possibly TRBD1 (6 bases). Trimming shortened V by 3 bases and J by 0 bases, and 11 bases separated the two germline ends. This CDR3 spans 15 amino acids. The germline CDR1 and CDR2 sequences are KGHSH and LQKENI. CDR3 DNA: TGTGCCAGCTCACCGTCAGACAGGTCTAACTATGGCTACACCTTC. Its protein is CASSPSDRSNYGYTF.

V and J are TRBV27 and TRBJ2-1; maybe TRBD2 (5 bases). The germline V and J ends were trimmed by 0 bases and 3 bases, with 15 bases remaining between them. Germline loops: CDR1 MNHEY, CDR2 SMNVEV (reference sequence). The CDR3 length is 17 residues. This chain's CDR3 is CASSLSSARPFYNEQFF. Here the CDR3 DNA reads TGTGCCAGCAGTTTATCTAGCGCCCGGCCCTTCTACAATGAGCAGTTCTTC.

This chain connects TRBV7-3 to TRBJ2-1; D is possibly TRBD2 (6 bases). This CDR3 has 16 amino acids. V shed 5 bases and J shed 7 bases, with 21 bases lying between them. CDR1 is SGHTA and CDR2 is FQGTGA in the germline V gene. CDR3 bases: TGTGCCAGCAGCCTCGGTCTTCGTGCGGGAAAAAATGAGCAGTTCTTC. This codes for CASSLGLRAGKNEQFF.

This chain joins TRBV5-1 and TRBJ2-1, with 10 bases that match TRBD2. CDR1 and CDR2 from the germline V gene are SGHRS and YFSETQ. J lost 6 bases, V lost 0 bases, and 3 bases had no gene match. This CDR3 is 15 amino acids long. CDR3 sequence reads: CASSLVASGGNEQFF. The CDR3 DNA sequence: TGCGCCAGCAGCTTGGTAGCTAGCGGGGGCAATGAGCAGTTCTTC.

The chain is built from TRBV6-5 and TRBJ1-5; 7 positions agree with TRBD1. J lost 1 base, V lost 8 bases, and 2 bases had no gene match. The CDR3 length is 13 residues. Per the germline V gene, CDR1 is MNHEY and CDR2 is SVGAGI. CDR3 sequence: CASWDSSNQPQHF. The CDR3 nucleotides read TGTGCCAGCTGGGACAGCAGCAATCAGCCCCAGCATTTT.